This T cell receptor (beta chain) derives from a study of cytomegalovirus exposure and HLA in healthy donors. For the study at large: Approximately 170 million T cells yielded 100 million or so unique TCR beta sequences in earlier analysis.

Germline-derived CDR1 and CDR2 are MNHEY and SMNVEV (reference sequence). Trimming cost V 1 base and J 6 bases; bases outside gene matches: 12. This CDR3 has 18 residues. This clone turned up a few times. The PCR used 60 Vbeta and 13 Jbeta primers. Clones were sequenced by immunoSEQ multiplex PCR, and TCRdb holds only the in-frame ones, with some missing. The sample lists 100,000 or so clones, around 70% occurring once. The rearrangement uses TRBV27 and TRBJ2-3; 11 nucleotides line up with TRBD2. The sequenced sample consisted of PBMCs. The TCR was taken from a man aged 50-60 years in good health and CMV-seronegative. CDR3 region: CASSLYWLAGGLSDTQYF. In DNA form, the CDR3 reads TGTGCCAGCAGTTTATATTGGCTAGCGGGGGGACTATCGGATACGCAGTATTTT.